A selection of T cell receptor beta chains follows, all from one sample in a study of blood T cell repertoires in COVID-19. Sequencing used immunoSEQ multiplex PCR; TCRdb keeps in-frame clones, though not all of them. Here the sample spans roughly 250,000 clones, 65% to 85% being singletons. Sequencing input: peripheral blood. Receptor source: a woman in her 40s with active or convalescent COVID-19. The conserved cysteine and the conserved F or W are not part of the CDR3 here. Not all rows give a size; the values are once, few, many and, for expanded clones, a class.

v_gene | abundance | CDR3aa
TRBV11-3 | NA | ASSPQTGELF
TRBV5-5 | NA | ASSLTTEEQY
TRBV7-9 | NA | ASTTAGLGYT
TRBV5-1 | NA | ASSLIFREDTEAF
TRBV2 | NA | ASRKGDGNTEAF
TRBV30 | NA | AWSVRAGSFYEQY
TRBV19 | NA | ASSPFVGPLNEQF
TRBV15 | NA | ATSRNRGTGELF
TRBV4-2 | NA | ASSQDPRLAGTYNEQF
TRBV5-1 | NA | ASSLGGIKTYNSPLH
TRBV10-2 | few | ASSSDGSQYQPQH
TRBV5-6 | NA | ASRVLQEPTNYGYT
TRBV15 | NA | ATSRDLLVGDTQY
TRBV2 | few | ASSILRGDGYT
TRBV7-2 | NA | ASSFLGQARAEAF
TRBV5-1 | NA | ASSLGTVSGNTIY
TRBV4-1 | once | ASSPQGAANEKLF
TRBV11-2 | NA | ASSPRTSGGYNEQF
TRBV27 | NA | ASRGDRGNYGYT
TRBV5-6 | once | ASSLVRNEKLF
TRBV19 | NA | ASSIYRASNEKLF
TRBV2 | NA | AIGGSTFRTQY
TRBV14 | NA | ASSQGYRGTEAF
TRBV4-1 | NA | ASSQDSGNTEAF
TRBV2 | NA | ASSQARNSPLH
TRBV28 | NA | ASSLDGSRRTGQPQH
TRBV2 | few | ARVEAGNGYGYT
TRBV7-3 | once | ASSRTSGGADTQY
TRBV2 | NA | ATPGLKPRLESDSNQPQH
TRBV28 | few | ASSRTGELQPQH
TRBV28 | NA | ASSLSRGGLNEQF
TRBV14 | NA | ASTPTGTEAF
TRBV7-2 | NA | ASSLRGNRNQPQH
TRBV14 | few | ASSQVTGTANSPLH
TRBV30 | few | AWSGQDEQY
TRBV29-1 | NA | SAGESNSNEQF
TRBV3-1/TRBV3-2 | NA | ASSQGLLSGNTIY
TRBV3-1/TRBV3-2 | once | ASSQLDTQY
TRBV27 | once | ASSSYSPGANTGELF
TRBV10-3 | NA | AISLQGSGDTQY
TRBV6-5 | NA | ASSYRSGIEAF
TRBV7-6 | many | ASSHPGGAGNEQF
TRBV5-4 | NA | ASSLALAQETQY
TRBV27 | NA | ASSLSDLAGGVETQY
TRBV9 | NA | ASSATGTGMNEQY
TRBV7-9 | once | ASSAPGQGKSPLH
TRBV2 | NA | ASSRQGAADTGELF
TRBV12-3/TRBV12-4 | NA | ASSRDRGTEQY
TRBV7-8 | once | ASSFTGGSTDTQY
TRBV7-6 | once | ASSVTGQGETQY
TRBV18 | few | ASSPTSGVNEQF
TRBV4-1 | NA | ASSQANLGGSGNTIY
TRBV5-1 | NA | ASSFRGDREEQY
TRBV6-5 | NA | ASKGQGYNEQF
TRBV7-3 | NA | ASSFDAGSYEQY